These 23 T cell receptor beta chains share one sample of origin, sequenced in a study of identical twins. TCRdb used MiXCR to reprocess the 5' RACE reads, holding one entry per CDR3 protein. The repertoire holds some 210,000 distinct CDR3 sequences, about 15% seen once, with roughly two fifths in the top ten. A further study also used this sample, focusing on T cells expressing NK-cell markers.

The specimen sequenced was CD8+ T cells sorted from blood. The receptors come from a woman younger than 35 in good health.

This clonotype appeared a few times. J is TRBJ2-5 and V is TRBV12-3 or TRBV12-4; 8 bases align to TRBD1. Unmatched junction bases numbered 5, after V lost 7 bases and J lost 4 bases. The CDR3 is made up of 13 amino acids. The CDR3, as DNA: TGTGCCAGCACTGCGGACAGGGCAGAGACCCAGTACTTC. It translates to CASTADRAETQYF.

The sample holds a few counts of this clonotype. This chain joins TRBV5-1 and TRBJ2-1, with 14 bases lining up with TRBD2. V lost 1 base, J lost 8 bases, and 11 bases stayed unmatched. The germline CDR1 and CDR2 sequences are SGHRS and YFSETQ. The CDR3 consists of 18 residues. The CDR3, as DNA: TGCGCCAGCAGCTTGATGTCCTTGACTAGCGGGAGGGCTGATGAGCAGTTCTTC. Its protein is CASSLMSLTSGRADEQFF.

This clonotype was found a few times. The rearrangement joins TRBV20-1 to TRBJ2-7, with D unclear. The CDR3 has 11 residues. The germline V gene encodes CDR1 DFQATT and CDR2 SNEGSKA (reference sequence). The V end was cut by 1 base, the J end by 2 bases, with 3 bases between. Here the CDR3 reads CSARATYEQYF. Written as DNA, the CDR3 is TGCAGTGCTAGAGCCACCTACGAGCAGTACTTC.

The chain carries TRBV11-3 and TRBJ2-6; 8 bases map to TRBD1. V trimming: 6 bases; J trimming: 1 base; junction bases outside the gene matches: 14. Germline loops: CDR1 SGHNT, CDR2 YENEEA. CDR3 length equals 19 residues. For the CDR3, the DNA is TGTGCCAGCAGGGATAGAAATCTAGGACAGGGATCTGGGGCCAACGTCCTGACTTTC. It translates to CASRDRNLGQGSGANVLTF.

Only a few counts were recorded for this clonotype. The chain has TRBV15 and TRBJ2-7, with 16 bases aligning to TRBD2. Trimming took 1 base from V and 5 from J; bases not matched to a gene: 14. The CDR3 length is 20 residues. The germline V gene has CDR1 LNHNV and CDR2 YYDKDF (reference sequence). CDR3 bases: TGTGCCACCAGCAGAGGCAAACCGGGACTAGCGGGAGGGCCAGGCGACGAGCAGTACTTC. This codes for CATSRGKPGLAGGPGDEQYF.

The V and J genes are TRBV12-3 or TRBV12-4 and TRBJ1-5, with TRBD1 identical over 8 bases. J lost 2 bases, V lost 10 bases, and 4 bases had no gene match. This CDR3 is built from 13 residues. CDR3 nucleotide sequence: TGTGCCATCGCGACAGGGGGCAATCAGCCCCAGCATTTT. It yields the protein CAIATGGNQPQHF.

This clonotype was detected ten times or more. The J gene is TRBJ1-1, the V gene TRBV12-3 or TRBV12-4; D is perhaps TRBD1 (5 bases). The CDR3 totals 13 residues. Trimming stripped 10 bases from V and 3 bases from J, with 15 bases between. CDR3 in DNA: TGTGCCACCGAGGGGTCGGGGTACACTGAAGCTTTCTTT. Translation gives CATEGSGYTEAFF.

This clonotype appeared many times. The J gene is TRBJ1-2, the V gene TRBV5-6; D gene uncertain. CDR3 length: 12 residues. CDR1 and CDR2 (germline): SGHDT, YYEEEE. V was pared by 4 bases and J by 4 bases, with 8 bases between. CDR3 DNA sequence: TGTGCCAGCAGCCCGGGATCCTATGGCTACACCTTC. Protein product: CASSPGSYGYTF.

The V and J genes are TRBV3-1 and TRBJ2-2, with TRBD2 matching over 7 bases. This CDR3 contains 15 residues. Germline CDR1 is LGHDT and CDR2 is YNNKEL (reference sequence). Losses at the gene ends were 1 base for V and 7 bases for J; bases not matched to a gene: 6. Written as DNA, the CDR3 is TGTGCCAGCAGCCAAGGGGCGGGAGTCGGCGGGGAGCTGTTTTTT. It translates to CASSQGAGVGGELFF.

The chain uses TRBV6-2 or TRBV6-3 and TRBJ2-1, with no clear D. The CDR3 sequence is 13 residues long. The germline V gene encodes CDR1 MNHEY and CDR2 SVGEGT. V lost 2 bases and J lost 5, with 7 bases in between. As DNA, the CDR3 is TGTGCCAGCAGTTACAGATCTGACAATGAGCAGTTCTTC. Protein sequence: CASSYRSDNEQFF.

The CDR3 is CASSPRGGAPGRSGYTF. CDR3 DNA sequence: TGTGCCAGCAGCCCCCGAGGTGGGGCGCCGGGAAGGAGTGGCTACACCTTC. V is TRBV7-9 and J is TRBJ1-2; a weak D match, TRBD1 (5 bases). This CDR3 contains 17 residues. V was pared by 5 bases and J by 7 bases, with 26 bases between. Germline V gene lookup returns CDR1 SEHNR and CDR2 FQNEAQ (reference sequence).

This clonotype occurred a few times. The chain is built from TRBV3-1 and TRBJ2-3, with D maybe TRBD1 (5 bases). This CDR3 is 15 amino acids long. The ends were cut back, 9 bases at V and 0 bases at J, with 16 bases in the middle. Germline CDR1 and CDR2: LGHDT and YNNKEL (reference sequence). The CDR3 is CASKRQGSSTDTQYF. The CDR3 DNA sequence: TGTGCCAGTAAGAGGCAGGGATCGAGCACAGATACGCAGTATTTT.

The rearrangement links TRBV9 to TRBJ2-3; TRBD1 matches at 7 bases. The CDR3 extends over 16 amino acids. Unmatched junction bases numbered 13, after V lost 5 bases and J lost 4 bases. Germline CDR1 is SGDLS and CDR2 is YYNGEE. DNA for the CDR3: TGTGCCAGCAGTGGGACCCGACAGGGCACGGCAGATACGCAGTATTTT. It translates to CASSGTRQGTADTQYF.

The chain employs TRBV5-4 and TRBJ1-1; D unclear. The CDR3 sequence is 14 residues long. V was trimmed by 4 bases and J by 0 bases, leaving 10 bases between them. CDR1 and CDR2 (germline): SGHNT, YYREEE (reference sequence). The CDR3 DNA reads TGTGCCAGCAGCCCTGGGAACATGAACACTGAAGCTTTCTTT. Its protein product is CASSPGNMNTEAFF.

This clonotype was seen more than once but under ten times. V gene TRBV9 combines with J gene TRBJ2-5; 11 nucleotides align to TRBD1. The germline V gene has CDR1 SGDLS and CDR2 YYNGEE. CDR3 length: 13 residues. Trimming took 8 bases from V and 7 from J; bases not matched to a gene: 7. The CDR3 spells CASGTGGIGTQYF. In DNA, the CDR3 is TGTGCCAGTGGGACAGGGGGGATTGGGACCCAGTACTTC.

The chain has TRBV29-1 and TRBJ2-3, with D perhaps matching TRBD1 (7 bases). The germline V and J ends were trimmed by 4 bases and 4 bases, with 12 bases remaining between them. Per germline, CDR1 SQVTM and CDR2 ANQGSEA. The CDR3 consists of 13 residues. The CDR3, as DNA: TGCAGCGTTGTACCAGGGGGGCCAGATACGCAGTATTTT. Residues: CSVVPGGPDTQYF.

The chain carries TRBV9 and TRBJ2-1; D is unclear. The CDR3 spans 13 residues. Trimming shortened V by 4 bases and J by 5 bases, and 10 bases separated the two germline ends. CDR1 SGDLS and CDR2 YYNGEE come from the germline V gene. The CDR3 loop is CASSPPVHNEQFF. The CDR3 nucleotides are TGTGCCAGCAGCCCTCCGGTCCACAATGAGCAGTTCTTC. Using reference TRBV9 and TRBJ2-1 for the parts outside the CDR3, the full variable domain is DSGVTQTPKHLITATGQRVTLRCSPRSGDLSVYWYQQSLDQGLQFLIQYYNGEERAKGNILERFSAQQFPDLHSELNLSSLELGDSALYFCASSPPVHNEQFFGPGTRLTVL.

The chain has TRBV5-6 and TRBJ1-2; TRBD1 matches 12 bases. Germline trimming cut 4 bases from V and 7 bases from J; bases unmatched to any gene: 8. The germline V gene encodes CDR1 SGHDT and CDR2 YYEEEE. CDR3 length: 15 residues. The CDR3 DNA follows: TGTGCCAGCAGCGGAGGGGACAGGGGGCAACGTGGCTACACCTTC. Encoded protein: CASSGGDRGQRGYTF.

The genes are TRBV7-9 and TRBJ2-1, with 12 positions matching TRBD2. CDR1 and CDR2 from the germline V gene are SEHNR and FQNEAQ (reference sequence). This CDR3 region has 14 residues. The J segment lost 10 bases and the V segment lost 4 bases, leaving 5 bases of the junction unmatched. CDR3 sequence: CASSSSGRAGEQFF. Written as DNA, the CDR3 is TGTGCCAGCAGCTCTAGCGGGAGGGCAGGAGAGCAGTTCTTC.

V and J are TRBV18 and TRBJ2-7, with D hard to call. V lost 0 bases and J lost 2, with 8 bases in between. The CDR3 contains 14 residues. Germline lookup yields CDR1 KGHSH and CDR2 LQKENI. The CDR3 DNA sequence: TGTGCCAGCTCACCACCGTCAACCACCTACGAGCAGTACTTC. It encodes CASSPPSTTYEQYF.

This clonotype was observed many times. This chain joins TRBV10-2 and TRBJ2-5, with 7 bases aligning to TRBD2. The CDR3 runs to 14 residues. Germline lookup yields CDR1 WSHSY and CDR2 SAAADI. V was pared by 7 bases and J by 1 base, with 6 bases of the junction left unmatched. CDR3 sequence (DNA): TGCGCCAGCAAGGAGCGGGGCGTCCAAGAGACCCAGTACTTC. The encoded protein is CASKERGVQETQYF.

V gene TRBV20-1 combines with J gene TRBJ2-1, with D possibly TRBD2 on 5 matching bases. Germline CDR1 is DFQATT and CDR2 is SNEGSKA (reference sequence). The ends were cut back, 6 bases at V and 13 bases at J, with 16 bases in the middle. The length of the CDR3 is 11 residues. DNA for the CDR3: TGCAGTGCCCACTCTCTGGGAGTACAGTTCTTC. It yields the protein CSAHSLGVQFF.

This clonotype occurred a few times. The rearrangement joins TRBV7-3 to TRBJ2-7; D might be TRBD2 (6 bases). The germline CDR1 and CDR2 sequences are SGHTA and FQGTGA. Trimming removed 5 bases at V and 4 bases at J, with 12 bases between. CDR3 length: 13 residues. The CDR3 protein is CASSPFGGYEQYF. In DNA form, the CDR3 reads TGTGCCAGCAGCCCCTTTGGGGGGTACGAGCAGTACTTC. The full variable domain, with the rest looked up from reference TRBV7-3 and TRBJ2-7, is GAGVSQTPSNKVTEKGKYVELRCDPISGHTALYWYRQSLGQGPEFLIYFQGTGAADDSGLPNDRFFAVRPEGSVSTLKIQRTERGDSAVYLCASSPFGGYEQYFGPGTRLTVT.